Listed below are T cell receptor beta chains from one sample, sequenced in a study of T cell responses to AZD1222 COVID-19 vaccine. Method: immunoSEQ multiplex PCR; TCRdb's copy keeps in-frame clones and lacks some. The data contain 120,000 or so clones, approximately 90% of them singletons. Sequences were derived from peripheral blood, sampled on day 0 of MenACWY control vaccination. The receptors here all came from an adult in good health. CDR3s include the opening cysteine and the closing phenylalanine or tryptophan. Each record gives: clone size, D gene, V gene, J gene, CDR3 protein, CDR3 DNA. A D gene is named only where the DNA matches it firmly. The listing skips clone size in some rows; elsewhere it reads once, few, many or a size class.

clone size: .; D gene: TRBD1; V gene: TRBV9; J gene: TRBJ2-3; CDR3 protein: CASSPKTGPSTDTQYF; CDR3 DNA: TGTGCCAGCAGCCCCAAGACAGGGCCAAGCACAGATACGCAGTATTTT
clone size: .; D gene: TRBD2; V gene: TRBV7-9; J gene: TRBJ2-3; CDR3 protein: CASSLAGGTDTQYF; CDR3 DNA: TGTGCCAGCAGCTTGGCGGGAGGCACAGATACGCAGTATTTT
clone size: .; D gene: .; V gene: TRBV7-8; J gene: TRBJ2-7; CDR3 protein: CASSLDRASYEQYF; CDR3 DNA: TGTGCCAGCAGCTTGGACCGGGCCTCCTACGAGCAGTACTTC
clone size: .; D gene: TRBD1; V gene: TRBV29-1; J gene: TRBJ1-4; CDR3 protein: CSDLDREDEKLFF; CDR3 DNA: TGCAGCGACCTTGACAGGGAGGATGAAAAACTGTTTTTT
clone size: .; D gene: .; V gene: TRBV5-5; J gene: TRBJ1-1; CDR3 protein: CASSLPGGSEAFF; CDR3 DNA: TGTGCCAGCAGCTTGCCTGGGGGGAGTGAAGCTTTCTTT
clone size: .; D gene: TRBD2; V gene: TRBV7-3; J gene: TRBJ2-1; CDR3 protein: CASSLTAGGDNEQFF; CDR3 DNA: TGTGCCAGCAGCTTAACGGCGGGAGGGGACAATGAGCAGTTCTTC
clone size: once; D gene: TRBD1; V gene: TRBV2; J gene: TRBJ1-1; CDR3 protein: CASRGTPGGAGDTEAFF; CDR3 DNA: TGTGCCAGCAGGGGGACACCAGGGGGCGCAGGGGACACTGAAGCTTTCTTT
clone size: once; D gene: TRBD1; V gene: TRBV5-1; J gene: TRBJ1-2; CDR3 protein: CASSSGTGGFGYTF; CDR3 DNA: TGCGCCAGCAGTTCCGGGACAGGGGGCTTTGGCTACACCTTC
clone size: .; D gene: .; V gene: TRBV11-2; J gene: TRBJ1-2; CDR3 protein: CASSLNRNYGYTF; CDR3 DNA: TGTGCCAGCAGCTTAAACCGGAACTATGGCTACACCTTC
clone size: once; D gene: TRBD2; V gene: TRBV11-3; J gene: TRBJ2-7; CDR3 protein: CASSYGLAGVKEQYF; CDR3 DNA: TGTGCCAGCAGCTACGGACTAGCGGGAGTTAAAGAGCAGTACTTC
clone size: .; D gene: TRBD1; V gene: TRBV9; J gene: TRBJ1-2; CDR3 protein: CASSVEQGAHYGYTF; CDR3 DNA: TGTGCCAGCAGCGTAGAACAGGGGGCCCACTATGGCTACACCTTC
clone size: .; D gene: TRBD1; V gene: TRBV5-1; J gene: TRBJ2-5; CDR3 protein: CASSFPRQGATQYF; CDR3 DNA: TGCGCCAGCAGCTTCCCCAGACAGGGGGCGACCCAGTACTTC
clone size: few; D gene: .; V gene: TRBV30; J gene: TRBJ1-3; CDR3 protein: CAWSVGGGNTIYF; CDR3 DNA: TGTGCCTGGAGTGTTGGGGGTGGAAACACCATATATTTT
clone size: few; D gene: .; V gene: TRBV6-5; J gene: TRBJ2-7; CDR3 protein: CASSPLGREEQYF; CDR3 DNA: TGTGCCAGCAGCCCCCTCGGCAGGGAAGAGCAGTACTTC
clone size: .; D gene: TRBD2; V gene: TRBV5-4; J gene: TRBJ2-7; CDR3 protein: CASSLSSAGGPLEQYF; CDR3 DNA: TGTGCCAGCAGCTTATCTTCCGCGGGAGGGCCCCTCGAGCAGTACTTC
clone size: .; D gene: TRBD1; V gene: TRBV6-5; J gene: TRBJ1-2; CDR3 protein: CASTGTGISGYTF; CDR3 DNA: TGTGCCAGCACTGGGACAGGGATCTCTGGCTACACCTTC
clone size: .; D gene: TRBD2; V gene: TRBV6-5; J gene: TRBJ2-7; CDR3 protein: CASRVAGGQYEQYF; CDR3 DNA: TGTGCCAGCAGGGTAGCGGGAGGGCAGTACGAGCAGTACTTC
clone size: .; D gene: .; V gene: TRBV12-3/TRBV12-4; J gene: TRBJ2-1; CDR3 protein: CASSFGPGEQFF; CDR3 DNA: TGTGCCAGCAGTTTTGGGCCTGGTGAGCAGTTCTTC
clone size: .; D gene: .; V gene: TRBV12-3/TRBV12-4; J gene: TRBJ1-1; CDR3 protein: CASSLARLVEAFF; CDR3 DNA: TGTGCCAGCAGTTTAGCGAGACTGGTTGAAGCTTTCTTT
clone size: .; D gene: .; V gene: TRBV5-1; J gene: TRBJ2-2; CDR3 protein: CASSLTVAFSGELFF; CDR3 DNA: TGCGCCAGCAGCTTGACAGTAGCTTTTTCCGGGGAGCTGTTTTTT
clone size: .; D gene: .; V gene: TRBV11-3; J gene: TRBJ2-7; CDR3 protein: CASSPPTGYRGYEQYF; CDR3 DNA: TGTGCCAGCAGCCCCCCGACGGGTTATCGGGGTTACGAGCAGTACTTC
clone size: .; D gene: .; V gene: TRBV28; J gene: TRBJ1-6; CDR3 protein: CASSLGPNRNSPLHF; CDR3 DNA: TGTGCCAGCAGTTTAGGCCCGAACAGAAATTCACCCCTCCACTTT
clone size: .; D gene: .; V gene: TRBV19; J gene: TRBJ1-5; CDR3 protein: CASSMLAGTLPGNQPQHF; CDR3 DNA: TGTGCCAGTAGTATGCTGGCCGGGACACTACCCGGGAATCAGCCCCAGCATTTT
clone size: .; D gene: .; V gene: TRBV6-5; J gene: TRBJ1-6; CDR3 protein: CASSTQGAPLHF; CDR3 DNA: TGTGCCAGCAGTACCCAAGGGGCACCCCTCCACTTT
clone size: .; D gene: TRBD2; V gene: TRBV11-3; J gene: TRBJ2-7; CDR3 protein: CASSLPGGPYEQYF; CDR3 DNA: TGTGCCAGCAGCTTACCGGGAGGGCCGTACGAGCAGTACTTC
clone size: .; D gene: .; V gene: TRBV7-6; J gene: TRBJ2-2; CDR3 protein: CASSLESGTGGELFF; CDR3 DNA: TGTGCCAGCAGCTTAGAATCTGGTACGGGCGGGGAGCTGTTTTTT
clone size: .; D gene: .; V gene: TRBV7-9; J gene: TRBJ2-2; CDR3 protein: CASSSRDGSNTGELFF; CDR3 DNA: TGTGCCAGCAGCTCTAGGGACGGATCGAACACCGGGGAGCTGTTTTTT
clone size: .; D gene: .; V gene: TRBV7-2; J gene: TRBJ1-1; CDR3 protein: CASSPWANTEAFF; CDR3 DNA: TGTGCCAGCAGCCCCTGGGCTAACACTGAAGCTTTCTTT
clone size: .; D gene: TRBD2; V gene: TRBV5-6; J gene: TRBJ2-1; CDR3 protein: CASSSGTSGYNEQFF; CDR3 DNA: TGTGCCAGCAGCTCCGGGACTAGCGGTTACAATGAGCAGTTCTTC
clone size: .; D gene: TRBD1; V gene: TRBV7-9; J gene: TRBJ1-1; CDR3 protein: CASSDYRGITEAFF; CDR3 DNA: TGTGCCAGCAGCGACTACAGGGGAATAACTGAAGCTTTCTTT
clone size: .; D gene: .; V gene: TRBV6-1; J gene: TRBJ1-1; CDR3 protein: CASSERAGQSEAFF; CDR3 DNA: TGTGCCAGCAGTGAAAGGGCAGGGCAGAGTGAAGCTTTCTTT
clone size: .; D gene: .; V gene: TRBV24-1; J gene: TRBJ1-2; CDR3 protein: CATSETRSYGYTF; CDR3 DNA: TGTGCCACCAGTGAGACGAGATCCTATGGCTACACCTTC
clone size: .; D gene: TRBD1; V gene: TRBV6-6; J gene: TRBJ1-2; CDR3 protein: CASRKGQGGDYGYTF; CDR3 DNA: TGTGCCAGCCGCAAAGGACAGGGTGGGGACTATGGCTACACCTTC
clone size: .; D gene: TRBD1; V gene: TRBV5-1; J gene: TRBJ1-3; CDR3 protein: CASSPRGQGNTIYF; CDR3 DNA: TGCGCCAGCAGCCCCAGGGGGCAAGGAAACACCATATATTTT
clone size: .; D gene: .; V gene: TRBV28; J gene: TRBJ2-5; CDR3 protein: CASSSQHQETQYF; CDR3 DNA: TGTGCCAGCAGTTCTCAACATCAAGAGACCCAGTACTTC
clone size: .; D gene: .; V gene: TRBV7-9; J gene: TRBJ2-3; CDR3 protein: CASSLAGTFGDTQYF; CDR3 DNA: TGTGCCAGCAGCTTAGCGGGGACGTTCGGGGATACGCAGTATTTT
clone size: .; D gene: .; V gene: TRBV6-2/TRBV6-3; J gene: TRBJ2-1; CDR3 protein: CASSYGSWGGQFF; CDR3 DNA: TGTGCCAGCAGTTACGGGAGTTGGGGCGGGCAGTTCTTC